This T cell receptor (beta chain) was observed in a study of T cells in women clearing cervical HPV infection. Study-wide context: Controls gave blood once infection was undetectable; cases at lesion identification. Study-wide points: Controls had more TRBV6-7 (approximately 0.16%) than cases (approximately 0.11%). CIN3+ cases had significantly higher TCR richness than controls; evenness did not differ.

All donors had a single incident cervical HPV16 infection, not prevalent. Assay used: immunoSEQ multiplex PCR; TCRdb lists only in-frame clones, some missing. Here the sample table reports roughly 25,000 clones. Germline CDR1 and CDR2: WNHNN and SYGVQD (reference sequence). The V segment lost 2 bases and the J segment 6 bases; nucleotides outside the gene matches: 5. The CDR3 covers 14 residues. On this clone: The antigen is unknown. The read halts 3 residues ahead of the CDR3 end, with the missing end drawn from the germline J gene.

V is TRBV10-1 and J is TRBJ2-3, with 7 bases fitting TRBD1. The source of this sequence is a woman between 18 and 70 years old with a cervical HPV16 infection that either progressed to CIN3+ or cleared (not recorded which). Sequencing input: blood buffy coat. CDR3 in amino acids: CASSETGASDTQYF. Partial CDR3 DNA: TGCGCCAGCAGTGAGACAGGGGCTTCGGATACG.